A single sample is the source of the 22 T cell receptor beta chains below, sequenced in a study of radiation and T cells in renal cell carcinoma. This table comes from immunoSEQ multiplex PCR, and its TCRdb copy is limited to in-frame clones, with some not included. The table shows about 23,000 clones, with roughly 60% occurring only once. The sample's treatment: treatment-naive control, cytoreductive nephrectomy. The input for sequencing was tumor tissue, taken from a patient whose treatment was nephrectomy without radiotherapy. The receptors shown here come from a man between 35 and 55 years old with renal cell carcinoma.

This chain connects TRBV5-1 to TRBJ2-5; a possible D gene is TRBD2 (6 bases). V was shortened by 3 bases and J by 1 base, with 13 bases between the two germline ends. The CDR3 is 15 amino acids. Germline V lookup: CDR1 SGHRS, CDR2 YFSETQ. CDR3 DNA sequence: TGCGCCAGCAGCTCGGGGGAGCTTACCCAAGAGACCCAGTACTTC. This sequence encodes CASSSGELTQETQYF. Drawing the rest from reference TRBV5-1 and TRBJ2-5, the complete variable domain is KAGVTQTPRYLIKTRGQQVTLSCSPISGHRSVSWYQQTPGQGLQFLFEYFSETQRNKGNFPGRFSGRQFSNSRSEMNVSTLELGDSALYLCASSSGELTQETQYFGPGTRLLVL.

This sequence joins TRBV2 and TRBJ2-3, with a weak D call TRBD2 (5 bases). Trimming removed 6 bases from V and 3 bases from J, with 13 bases in between. The CDR3 contains 14 residues. Germline CDR1 SNHLY, CDR2 FYNNEI. The DNA for the CDR3 is TGTGCCAGCAGCCGGACTCTTACTACAGATACGCAGTATTTT. The encoded protein is CASSRTLTTDTQYF.

This chain uses TRBV6-5 with TRBJ2-1; TRBD1 or TRBD2 may be the D gene (6 bases each). The CDR3 covers 15 residues. V was clipped by 5 bases and J by 2 bases, with 13 bases between them. Germline CDR1 reads MNHEY; CDR2 reads SVGAGI. CDR3 residues: CASSREGGAYNEQFF. The CDR3 DNA reads as TGTGCCAGCAGTCGAGAGGGGGGCGCCTACAATGAGCAGTTCTTC.

The chain has TRBV7-8 and TRBJ1-5, with D uncertain. The germline V gene encodes CDR1 SGHVS and CDR2 FQNEAQ. V lost 5 bases, J lost 6 bases, and 14 bases lay in between. The CDR3 is made up of 14 amino acids. The CDR3 DNA sequence: TGTGCCAGCAGCCCCGACTGGGGAGGTCAGCCCCAGCATTTT. This sequence encodes CASSPDWGGQPQHF.

The table lists this clone with a few counts. This chain joins TRBV30 and TRBJ1-4; the D gene is possibly TRBD1 (5 bases). CDR3 length: 15 amino acids. Between the trimmed V and J ends, which lost 3 bases and 8 bases, there was a span of 19 bases. The V gene's germline CDR1 is GTSNPN and CDR2 SVGIG (reference sequence). CDR3 protein: CAWRLPGPGDEKLFF. For the CDR3, the DNA is TGTGCCTGGAGACTGCCGGGACCGGGGGACGAAAAACTGTTTTTT.

Here the CDR3 reads CASSLRDRGSTEAFF. Written as DNA, the CDR3 is TGTGCCAGCAGCCTGCGGGACAGGGGATCCACTGAAGCTTTCTTT. The chain has TRBV9 and TRBJ1-1; 10 positions match TRBD1. There are 15 residues in the CDR3. The junction had 7 bases not matched to a gene; V was cut back by 4 bases and J by 4 bases. The germline V gene has CDR1 SGDLS and CDR2 YYNGEE.

This clone came up a few times. V is TRBV7-2 and J is TRBJ2-2; 10 nucleotides agree with TRBD2. There are 19 residues in the CDR3. Germline-derived CDR1 and CDR2 are SGHTA and FQGNSA. V dropped 1 base and J dropped 3; count of bases not matched to a gene: 11. CDR3: CASSLDEGLAGAYTGELFF. Here the CDR3 DNA reads TGTGCCAGCAGCTTAGATGAGGGGCTAGCGGGGGCCTACACCGGGGAGCTGTTTTTT.

This rearrangement joins TRBV6-5 to TRBJ2-1; D unclear. The CDR3 is 13 residues long. Per germline, CDR1 MNHEY and CDR2 SVGAGI. V was cut by 6 bases and J by 2 bases, with 8 bases left in between. In nucleotides, the CDR3 is TGTGCCAGCAGCCTTTCGCCCTACAATGAGCAGTTCTTC. Its translation is CASSLSPYNEQFF.

The chain combines TRBV6-1 with TRBJ1-2; D is unclear. This CDR3 has 11 residues. Trimming stripped 7 bases from V and 7 bases from J, with 10 bases between. CDR1 is MNHNS, CDR2 SASEGT, per germline. CDR3 bases: TGTGCCAGCACTTACGCTACTGGCTACACCTTC. Translation: CASTYATGYTF.

This clone is medium-sized (0.01 to 0.1%) in the sample. This chain links TRBV7-2 with TRBJ1-2, with D perhaps TRBD1 (6 bases). The V end lost 0 bases, the J end lost 4 bases, and 12 bases lay between the germline ends. This CDR3 is 15 amino acids long. Germline lookup yields CDR1 SGHTA and CDR2 FQGNSA. The CDR3 spells CASSLAGRGLYGYTF. CDR3 sequence (DNA): TGTGCCAGCAGCTTAGCCGGCAGGGGCCTCTATGGCTACACCTTC.

This chain joins TRBV2 and TRBJ1-2; D remains ambiguous. Germline V gives CDR1 SNHLY, CDR2 FYNNEI. The CDR3 extends over 12 amino acids. CDR3 residues: CAASGVDYGYTF. The CDR3 nucleotides are TGTGCGGCGAGTGGGGTTGACTATGGCTACACCTTC.

The chain employs TRBV5-1 and TRBJ1-5; 8 nucleotides line up with TRBD1. This CDR3 spans 14 amino acids. Germline loops: CDR1 SGHRS, CDR2 YFSETQ. V lost 5 bases and J lost 4; bases outside the gene matches: 5. CDR3 loop: CASSPGQENQPQHF. The CDR3, as DNA: TGCGCCAGCAGTCCGGGACAGGAGAATCAGCCCCAGCATTTT.

V is TRBV5-6 and J is TRBJ2-3; D gene unclear. Germline-derived CDR1 and CDR2 are SGHDT and YYEEEE. V lost 0 bases and J lost 0, with 11 bases in between. This CDR3 spans 16 amino acids. Written as DNA, the CDR3 is TGTGCCAGCAGCTTGGGTGCAGGCACTAGCACAGATACGCAGTATTTT. Its translation: CASSLGAGTSTDTQYF.

The chain couples TRBV7-8 to TRBJ2-7, with 7 bases that match TRBD1. Germline V gene data show CDR1 as SGHVS and CDR2 as FQNEAQ. V was clipped by 3 bases and J by 3 bases; unmatched bases: 2. This CDR3 has 13 amino acids. The CDR3 region has the DNA TGTGCCAGCAGCTTCCGGGACAGCTACGAGCAGTACTTC. Translated, it gives CASSFRDSYEQYF.

A note on this clone: The same CDR3 is also encoded by other DNA sequences in this sample. The V and J genes are TRBV20-1 and TRBJ1-1; D remains unclear. Trimming pared 6 bases from V and 7 bases from J, leaving 12 bases between. Germline-derived CDR1 and CDR2 are DFQATT and SNEGSKA (reference sequence). The CDR3 runs 11 residues. For the CDR3, the DNA is TGCAGTGCCTCGCGTGAAGATGAAGCTTTCTTT. Translating gives CSASREDEAFF.

The chain carries TRBV5-8 and TRBJ2-1; D gene uncertain. The germline CDR1 and CDR2 sequences are SGHTS and YDEGEE. CDR3 size: 10 residues. Trimming stripped 2 bases from V and 7 bases from J, with 1 base between. This chain's CDR3 is CASSLNEQFF. The DNA of the CDR3 is TGTGCCAGCAGCTTAAATGAGCAGTTCTTC.

This clone has at least ten counts. The same CDR3 can be traced to other DNA sequences in this sample. The chain combines TRBV19 with TRBJ1-1; no firm D call. Germline V CDR1 and CDR2: LNHDA, SQIVND (reference sequence). This CDR3 has 13 residues. Trimming cost V 2 bases and J 1 base, with 5 bases left between them. The CDR3 DNA follows: TGTGCCAGTAGTATATCCAGGAACACTGAAGCTTTCTTT. It yields the protein CASSISRNTEAFF.

Notes on this clone: This CDR3 is also generated by other DNA sequences in the sample. The rearrangement uses TRBV10-1 and TRBJ2-1; the D gene is possibly TRBD2 (7 bases). The CDR3 runs to 15 residues. CDR1 is WNHNN and CDR2 is SYGVQD in the germline V gene (reference sequence). V was cut by 3 bases and J by 4 bases, with 13 bases left in between. The CDR3 sequence: CASSEGGGPYNEQFF. In nucleotides, the CDR3 is TGCGCCAGCAGTGAAGGCGGGGGCCCATACAATGAGCAGTTCTTC.

This clone was counted a single time. The V call is TRBV5-3, the J call TRBJ1-1; D gene unclear. TRBV5-3 qualifies as an ORF whose function is uncertain. The V gene lost 5 bases and the J gene lost 1 base, with 21 bases spanning the gap. CDR3 length: 17 amino acids. CDR3 loop: CARSLPRAPSPNTEAFF. The CDR3 bases are TGTGCCAGAAGTCTCCCCCGCGCACCCAGTCCGAACACTGAAGCTTTCTTT.

The chain employs TRBV6-6 and TRBJ2-1; D is perhaps TRBD1 (6 bases). The CDR3 contains 14 residues. The V end lost 6 bases, the J end lost 4 bases, and 13 bases lay between the germline ends. CDR1 and CDR2 from the germline V gene are MNHNY and SVGAGI (reference sequence). This CDR3 reads CASRTGQGYNEQFF. The CDR3 coding sequence is TGTGCCAGCAGAACAGGGCAAGGGTACAATGAGCAGTTCTTC.

The genes are TRBV30 and TRBJ2-7, with D hard to call. The germline V and J ends were trimmed by 0 bases and 3 bases, with 18 bases remaining between them. The CDR3 spans 16 residues. Germline CDR1 GTSNPN, CDR2 SVGIG (reference sequence). CDR3 DNA sequence: TGTGCCTGGAGTGTAGACGGCCCGCGCTCGTTCTACGAGCAGTACTTC. The encoded protein is CAWSVDGPRSFYEQYF.

V is TRBV19 and J is TRBJ2-2, with 7 bases identical to TRBD2. The CDR3 spans 15 residues. Germline assignment: CDR1 LNHDA and CDR2 SQIVND (reference sequence). Unmatched junction bases numbered 7, after V lost 3 bases and J lost 6 bases. CDR3 sequence: CASSMSGIRAGELFF. The CDR3, as DNA: TGTGCCAGTAGTATGAGCGGGATAAGGGCCGGGGAGCTGTTTTTT.